Listed below are T cell receptor beta chains from one sample, sequenced in a study of blood T cell repertoires in COVID-19. Generated by immunoSEQ multiplex PCR, the TCRdb table keeps only in-frame clones and is missing some. The data hold about 130,000 clones, with 79% observed a single time. Input material: peripheral blood. The receptors stem from a woman between 65 and 79 years old with COVID-19, enrolled during active disease. Each CDR3 is given with its conserved first and last residue. The D gene is left open where the match is weak. Only some rows state a clone size, as once, few, many or a class for expanded clones.

CDR3nt	CDR3aa	d_gene	abundance	v_gene	j_gene
TGTGCCAGCAGTTACTCGACAGGGGGAAGAAGTGGCTACACCTTC	CASSYSTGGRSGYTF	TRBD1	-	TRBV6-5	TRBJ1-2
TGTGCCAGCAGCTTAGACAGGGATCAGCCCCAGCATTTT	CASSLDRDQPQHF	TRBD1	-	TRBV7-3	TRBJ1-5
TGTGCCAGCAGCTTGGTAGCGACCCAAGGCGGCCACGAGCAGTACTTC	CASSLVATQGGHEQYF	-	-	TRBV5-4	TRBJ2-7
TGTGCCAGCAGCGAAGGGGGCGCATCCCTTGGAAACACCATATATTTT	CASSEGGASLGNTIYF	TRBD1	-	TRBV5-4	TRBJ1-3
TGTGCCATCAGGGGACAGGGGGGGGATAATTCACCCCTCCACTTT	CAIRGQGGDNSPLHF	TRBD1	-	TRBV10-3	TRBJ1-6
TGTGCCAGCAGCTTACGGACAGGGCTAACACTTTCGGGAAATGAGCAGTTCTTC	CASSLRTGLTLSGNEQFF	TRBD1	-	TRBV14	TRBJ2-1
TGTGCCAGCAGCCCCCCAGGGAAGGGCTCACCCCTCCACTTT	CASSPPGKGSPLHF	-	many	TRBV11-2	TRBJ1-6
TGCGCCAGCAGCTTCGGGACACAAAAAGAGACCCAGTACTTC	CASSFGTQKETQYF	-	-	TRBV5-1	TRBJ2-5
TGTGCCAGCAGTTACCAGATCCAGGGAACTGAAGCTTTCTTT	CASSYQIQGTEAFF	-	-	TRBV6-2/TRBV6-3	TRBJ1-1
TGTGCCAGTAGCTACAGCTACACAGATACGCAGTATTTT	CASSYSYTDTQYF	-	-	TRBV19	TRBJ2-3
TGTGCCTTGAAGGGGGTTGGCAATGAGCAGTTCTTC	CALKGVGNEQFF	-	-	TRBV6-5	TRBJ2-1
TGTGCCAGCAGCTCGTTTAGGGGGCACAGGAACACTGAAGCTTTCTTT	CASSSFRGHRNTEAFF	TRBD1	-	TRBV7-6	TRBJ1-1
TGTGCCAGCAGCCAGGATGAACAGGGGGCTATCTACAATGAGCAGTTCTTC	CASSQDEQGAIYNEQFF	TRBD1	-	TRBV4-2	TRBJ2-1
TGTGCCAGCAGTTACGGGGGAGGGTTTGGCTACACCTTC	CASSYGGGFGYTF	-	-	TRBV6-5	TRBJ1-2
TGTGCCAGCAGCGTCGGGACAGGGGACCCGGGCTACGAGCAGTACTTC	CASSVGTGDPGYEQYF	TRBD1	-	TRBV9	TRBJ2-7
TGCGCCAGCAGGTTTCAGGGGTATACAGATACGCAGTATTTT	CASRFQGYTDTQYF	-	-	TRBV5-1	TRBJ2-3
TGTGCCAGCAGCCGCGGGACCTTGTCTAGTTTAGGGGCCCAGCATTTT	CASSRGTLSSLGAQHF	-	-	TRBV2	TRBJ1-5
TGCAGCGTTCAAACGACAGAGAATTCACCCCTCCACTTT	CSVQTTENSPLHF	-	-	TRBV29-1	TRBJ1-6
TGCGCCAGCAGCTTGGATGGTGCGCCTGAACTCGGAAACACCATATATTTT	CASSLDGAPELGNTIYF	-	few	TRBV5-1	TRBJ1-3
TGTGCCAGCAGCGTAGGGGCAGGGGGAGGCTACGAGCAGTACTTC	CASSVGAGGGYEQYF	-	-	TRBV9	TRBJ2-7
TGTGCCAGCAGCAAACAGGGGGCGGGCTACGAGCAGTACTTC	CASSKQGAGYEQYF	-	few	TRBV21-1	TRBJ2-7
TGTGCCAGCAGCTTAATGGGCAGAAATGAAGCTTTCTTT	CASSLMGRNEAFF	-	-	TRBV7-2	TRBJ1-1
TGTGCCAGCAGTTGGCGGACAGAGAACACTGAAGCTTTCTTT	CASSWRTENTEAFF	-	-	TRBV5-6	TRBJ1-1
TGTGCCAGCAGTGAAGTCGGGACAGGGGGTTTCGGGAAGACCCAGTACTTC	CASSEVGTGGFGKTQYF	TRBD1	-	TRBV6-1	TRBJ2-5
TGTGCCAGCAGCCAAAGTGGCCCGTATGGCTACACCTTC	CASSQSGPYGYTF	-	-	TRBV14	TRBJ1-2
TGTGCCAGCAGCTTGCAGGGGGCGTCGGTCACTGAAGCTTTCTTT	CASSLQGASVTEAFF	TRBD1	-	TRBV5-4	TRBJ1-1
TGTGCCAGCAGTGAAAGCGACAGAACGGAAAAACTGTTTTTT	CASSESDRTEKLFF	-	-	TRBV6-1	TRBJ1-4
TGTGCCATCAGTGTGAGGGATGGGGACACTGAAGCTTTCTTT	CAISVRDGDTEAFF	-	few	TRBV10-3	TRBJ1-1
TGTGCCAGCAGGGGCCCTTCCTACAATGAGCAGTTCTTC	CASRGPSYNEQFF	-	-	TRBV2	TRBJ2-1
TGCGCCAGCAGCCCTCCGACAGGGATGGCCTATGGCTACACCTTC	CASSPPTGMAYGYTF	TRBD1	-	TRBV5-1	TRBJ1-2
TGCGCCAGCAGCCAATCGATCGGACAGGGGAGCGATGAGCAGTTCTTC	CASSQSIGQGSDEQFF	TRBD1	-	TRBV4-3	TRBJ2-1
TGTGCCAGCAGCTTGTACCAGGGGTCCAGCTACGAGCAGTACTTC	CASSLYQGSSYEQYF	-	few	TRBV5-8	TRBJ2-7
TGTGCCAGCAGCTTAGCGACGGGGAAAAGGCAGAATTCACCCCTCCACTTT	CASSLATGKRQNSPLHF	-	-	TRBV7-8	TRBJ1-6
TGCGCCAGCAGCTCCTCCCGAACAGGGGGCCAAGAGACCCAGTACTTC	CASSSSRTGGQETQYF	TRBD1	-	TRBV5-1	TRBJ2-5
TGTGCCAGCAGCAGAGGGGGGGGCACAGATACGCAGTATTTT	CASSRGGGTDTQYF	-	-	TRBV9	TRBJ2-3
TGCGCCAGCAGCTTGGTGGGAGTGGGACAGGGGGCTCTGGGGGCCAACGTCCTGACTTTC	CASSLVGVGQGALGANVLTF	TRBD1	-	TRBV5-1	TRBJ2-6
TGCGCCAGCAGCCCGGACTACGAGGAAGAGACCCAGTACTTC	CASSPDYEEETQYF	-	many	TRBV10-2	TRBJ2-5
TGTGCCAGCATTGGTGGAGGGATGGGGAACACTGAAGCTTTCTTT	CASIGGGMGNTEAFF	-	-	TRBV28	TRBJ1-1
TGTGCCAGCAGTTACTTCCGAACGCAGGGCGAGCAGTACTTC	CASSYFRTQGEQYF	-	-	TRBV6-5	TRBJ2-7
TGTGCCAGCAGTGGGGGCTGGGGTCCCCAGCATTTT	CASSGGWGPQHF	-	once	TRBV28	TRBJ1-5
TGTGCCACCAGCCGTACGGGGGTGAGCTATGGCTACACCTTC	CATSRTGVSYGYTF	-	-	TRBV15	TRBJ1-2
TGTGCCAGCAGTGAACCCGTGGCGGGTCAGCCCCAGCATTTT	CASSEPVAGQPQHF	-	-	TRBV6-1	TRBJ1-5
TGTGCCAGCAGCCCGCGGGGGTCCTACTCGTCGAGTGAGCAGTTCTTC	CASSPRGSYSSSEQFF	TRBD2	-	TRBV11-1	TRBJ2-1
TGTGCCACCAGCAGAGGAAGCAGGGGTCGAGAGACCCAGTACTTC	CATSRGSRGRETQYF	-	-	TRBV15	TRBJ2-5
TGTGCCAGCAGTTTATCGCCAGCGCAAGAGACCCAGTACTTC	CASSLSPAQETQYF	-	-	TRBV27	TRBJ2-5
TGTGCCTGGAACAGGGGTGCCCCCTACGAGCAGTACTTC	CAWNRGAPYEQYF	TRBD1	-	TRBV30	TRBJ2-7
TGCAGTGCTAGTAAAGGGCAGGGTTATGGCTACACCTTC	CSASKGQGYGYTF	-	-	TRBV20-1	TRBJ1-2